This T cell receptor beta chain was recovered during a study of cytomegalovirus exposure and HLA in healthy donors. The overall study: Within an early data release were roughly 83 million unique TCRs drawn from HLA-typed donors.

As regards this clone: Its target is not known.

Primers: 60 Vbeta forward and 13 Jbeta reverse. This table comes from immunoSEQ multiplex PCR, and its TCRdb copy is limited to in-frame clones, with some not included. The table records about 160,000 clones, around 74% of them present only once. General study points: Researchers left out some V segments, among them TRBV6-2 and TRBV6-3, as indistinguishable. In a later analysis, common viral pathogens appeared linked to several of the most significant clusters. The majority of CMV-associated TCR beta chains were reported as apparently HLA-restricted in a later analysis.

Germline CDR1 reads SGHNT; CDR2 reads YENEEA. There are 16 residues in the CDR3. V was pared by 0 bases and J by 2 bases, with 11 bases between. The chain employs TRBV11-3 and TRBJ2-1, with D possibly TRBD2 on 6 matching bases. The sequenced sample consisted of PBMCs. The clonotype originates from a female donor in good health and CMV-seronegative. The CDR3 region is CASSLERVAAYNEQFF. The CDR3, as DNA: TGTGCCAGCAGCTTAGAAAGAGTAGCGGCCTACAATGAGCAGTTCTTC.